The TCR beta chain under discussion was sequenced for a study of identical twins. Addition of a universal primer site occurred through template switching, and cDNA carried unique molecular identifiers. One entry per CDR3 protein, called by TCRdb with MiXCR from the 5' RACE reads. The table shows 470,000 or so distinct CDR3 sequences, with approximately 25% occurring only once. The germline V gene has CDR1 SQVTM and CDR2 ANQGSEA. V shed 6 bases and J 2 bases; nucleotides not matched to a gene: 7. The CDR3 has 15 amino acids. As concerns this clonotype: What it binds is not known.

Study-level results: While abundant cord blood beta clonotypes carried fewer insertions, memory repertoires showed no such pattern.

Another study also made use of these data, one on T cells expressing NK-cell markers. Turning to that study: Eight donors were sequenced, of whom seven were HCMV-seropositive, while the remaining one was HCMV-seronegative. The CD3+CD56-NKG2C+ fraction of a few donors was also led by these clonotypes.

The receptor was isolated from a woman aged 18 to 35 in good health. The chain recombines TRBV29-1 with TRBJ2-3, with 11 bases identical to TRBD2. Sequencing was performed on CD4+ T cells sorted from blood. The chain's CDR3 is CSVERLAGTTDTQYF. The CDR3 coding sequence is TGCAGCGTCGAGAGACTAGCGGGGACCACAGATACGCAGTATTTT.